Listed here are 32 T cell receptor beta chains from one sample, sequenced in a study of blood T cells in healthy people across ages. With a J-beta primer mix and a sample-barcoded 5' primer, a second PCR ran about 7 to 11 cycles. TCRdb redid the calling of the 5' RACE reads with MiXCR, one entry per CDR3 protein. The sample carries 1.5 million to 2 million distinct CDR3 sequences, around 42% recorded once. The material sequenced was blood. These receptors came from a human donor in good health.

CDR3 coding DNA: TGTGCCAGCAGCTCAACACGGACAGGGAAATTGGCTGAAGCTTTCTTT. Translating it yields CASSSTRTGKLAEAFF. The rearrangement uses TRBV7-9 and TRBJ1-1; 8 bases are shared with TRBD1. The V gene end was trimmed by 4 bases and the J gene end by 6 bases; junction bases not matched to a gene: 13. The CDR3 has 16 amino acids. Germline assignment: CDR1 SEHNR and CDR2 FQNEAQ (reference sequence).

This clonotype turned up a few times. The chain carries TRBV12-3 or TRBV12-4 and TRBJ1-2; perhaps TRBD1 as D (5 bases). This CDR3 comprises 15 residues. Trimming took off 5 bases at V and 5 bases at J, with 18 bases between the two ends. The CDR3 protein is CASSPISGTHYGYTF. The CDR3 DNA reads as TGTGCCAGCAGTCCGATTTCCGGGACGCATTATGGCTACACCTTC.

This chain joins TRBV20-1 and TRBJ2-1; no firm D call. The CDR3 is 15 residues long. Germline values: CDR1 DFQATT, CDR2 SNEGSKA (reference sequence). V lost 3 bases and J lost 0, with 12 bases in between. CDR3 protein: CSASEAGSSYNEQFF. In nucleotides, the CDR3 is TGCAGTGCTAGTGAGGCTGGAAGCTCCTACAATGAGCAGTTCTTC.

This chain connects TRBV7-9 to TRBJ2-3; unclear D gene. Germline CDR1 and CDR2: SEHNR and FQNEAQ (reference sequence). The CDR3 runs to 12 residues. V lost 3 bases to trimming and J lost 12 bases, with 13 bases between them. The CDR3 DNA follows: TGTGCCAGCAGCTTGGACCCGAGGAGACAGTATTTT. Translation: CASSLDPRRQYF. Together with reference TRBV7-9 and TRBJ2-3, the CDR3 gives the full variable domain: DTGVSQNPRHKITKRGQNVTFRCDPISEHNRLYWYRQTLGQGPEFLTYFQNEAQLEKSRLLSDRFSAERPKGSFSTLEIQRTEQGDSAMYLCASSLDPRRQYFGPGTRLTVL.

The sample holds a few counts of this clonotype. The chain employs TRBV11-1 and TRBJ2-7; TRBD1 matches 7 bases. V gave up 5 bases and J gave up 3 bases; unmatched junction bases: 10. This CDR3 is built from 15 residues. Germline lookup yields CDR1 SGHAT and CDR2 FQDESV (reference sequence). In DNA, the CDR3 is TGTGCCAGCAGCCCCCGGGACAGAGTTCTCTACGAGCAGTACTTC. Amino acid sequence: CASSPRDRVLYEQYF.

The chain recombines TRBV18 with TRBJ2-7; D might be TRBD1 (5 bases). Germline V lookup: CDR1 KGHSH, CDR2 LQKENI. The length of the CDR3 is 15 residues. V lost 5 bases and J 2 bases, leaving 16 bases between the germline ends. In DNA, the CDR3 is TGTGCCAGCTCATCAGACCCCCAGGGTCCCTACGAGCAGTACTTC. It yields the protein CASSSDPQGPYEQYF.

The sample holds many counts of this clonotype. The V and J genes are TRBV10-2 and TRBJ1-4, with TRBD1 identical over 7 bases. V shed 6 bases and J 8 bases; nucleotides not matched to a gene: 9. Per the germline V gene, CDR1 is WSHSY and CDR2 is SAAADI. The CDR3 is 14 residues long. This chain's CDR3 is CASRSRQGFEKLFF. Written as DNA, the CDR3 is TGCGCCAGCAGGTCCCGACAGGGATTCGAAAAACTGTTTTTT.

The chain uses TRBV28 and TRBJ2-2, with D possibly matching TRBD1 (5 bases). The germline V and J ends were trimmed by 5 bases and 4 bases, with 14 bases remaining between them. The CDR3 length is 15 residues. The V gene's germline CDR1 is MDHEN and CDR2 SYDVKM. As DNA, the CDR3 is TGTGCCAGCAGTGTGGGTGGGGCACCCACCGGGGAGCTGTTTTTT. Amino acid sequence: CASSVGGAPTGELFF.

The CDR3 DNA reads as TGTGCCAGCAGTTACTCCGCCTTATCTGGGGCCAACGTCCTGACTTTC. It yields the protein CASSYSALSGANVLTF. This chain uses TRBV6-6 with TRBJ2-6; D unclear. The CDR3 consists of 16 residues. The germline V gene has CDR1 MNHNY and CDR2 SVGAGI (reference sequence). With 0 bases removed from V and 1 base from J, the gap between germline ends came to 7 bases.

V gene TRBV7-8 combines with J gene TRBJ1-6; D call uncertain. V was cut by 5 bases and J by 7 bases, with 12 bases left in between. Germline V gene lookup returns CDR1 SGHVS and CDR2 FQNEAQ. The CDR3 loop spans 14 amino acids. The CDR3 here is CASSLVDWNSPLHF. The CDR3, as DNA: TGTGCCAGCAGCCTCGTGGACTGGAATTCACCCCTCCACTTT.

The V call is TRBV20-1, the J call TRBJ2-3; D ambiguous. Between the trimmed V and J ends, which lost 6 bases and 2 bases, there was a span of 15 bases. The length of the CDR3 is 14 residues. Germline V CDR1 and CDR2: DFQATT, SNEGSKA (reference sequence). CDR3 DNA sequence: TGCAGTGCCTTCTACCTGGCAAACACAGATACGCAGTATTTT. As protein: CSAFYLANTDTQYF.

The chain carries TRBV2 and TRBJ2-7, with D hard to call. Germline V gene sequence: CDR1 SNHLY, CDR2 FYNNEI. CDR3 length equals 12 residues. The V end lost 8 bases, the J end lost 3 bases, and 11 bases lay between the germline ends. Written as DNA, the CDR3 is TGTGCCAGCCGGTTATCGAACTACGAGCAGTACTTC. Protein product: CASRLSNYEQYF.

The genes are TRBV5-4 and TRBJ2-3, with 7 positions matching TRBD2. The junction had 4 bases not matched to a gene; V was cut back by 0 bases and J by 6 bases. Germline values: CDR1 SGHNT, CDR2 YYREEE (reference sequence). The CDR3 totals 14 residues. The CDR3 loop is CASSLAREGDTQYF. The CDR3 DNA sequence: TGTGCCAGCAGCTTGGCAAGGGAGGGCGATACGCAGTATTTT.

This clonotype was recorded once. The rearrangement uses TRBV4-3 and TRBJ2-3; 10 bases fit TRBD1. Germline V gene lookup returns CDR1 LGHNA and CDR2 YSLEER. V gave up 4 bases and J gave up 6 bases; unmatched junction bases: 13. This CDR3 comprises 17 residues. The CDR3 nucleotides read TGCGCCAGCAGCCTTAGGACAGGGGGAGTCGTTATGGATACGCAGTATTTT. It yields the protein CASSLRTGGVVMDTQYF.

This clonotype was counted a few times. This chain uses TRBV5-5 with TRBJ2-1, with 10 nucleotides matching TRBD1. V was clipped by 1 base and J by 15 bases; unmatched bases: 13. CDR1 SGHKS and CDR2 YYEKEE come from the germline V gene (reference sequence). The CDR3 consists of 15 residues. The CDR3 DNA reads TGTGCCAGCAGCTTGATATCGTTGACAGGGGGCATTTGGTTCTTC. This sequence encodes CASSLISLTGGIWFF.

The J gene is TRBJ2-7, the V gene TRBV12-3 or TRBV12-4; D unresolved. V was pared by 5 bases and J by 7 bases, with 12 bases between. The CDR3 loop spans 12 amino acids. Here the CDR3 DNA reads TGTGCCAGCAGTATTCAAGGGCGGGAGCAGTACTTC. Translating gives CASSIQGREQYF.

This clonotype turned up a few times. The V call is TRBV29-1, the J call TRBJ2-1; 7 nucleotides line up with TRBD2. Losses at the gene ends were 7 bases for V and 12 bases for J; bases not matched to a gene: 0. CDR1 is SQVTM and CDR2 is ANQGSEA in the germline V gene. The CDR3 runs 8 residues. The CDR3 nucleotides read TGCAGCGGGGGGGGGCAGTTCTTC. Translation: CSGGGQFF.

Points on this clonotype: This may be a read error: a much more frequent sequence differs by one nucleotide. The rearrangement links TRBV10-3 to TRBJ2-7; D may correspond to TRBD1 or TRBD2 (5 bases each). Matching the DNA end better, TRBJ2-5 makes the J call doubtful. This CDR3 has 16 amino acids. The V gene's germline CDR1 is ENHRY and CDR2 SYGVKD. CDR3 sequence reads: CAIREAGTVIQGTQYF. As DNA, the CDR3 is TGTGCCATCAGAGAAGCCGGGACGGTGATCCAAGGGACCCAGTACTTC.

With respect to this clonotype: An end of the junction differs from the germline gene, which may be a read error. This rearrangement joins TRBV10-3 to TRBJ2-1, with 8 bases aligning to TRBD2. CDR3 length: 14 amino acids. Looked up from germline, CDR1 is ENHRY and CDR2 is SYGVKD. CDR3 in DNA: TGTACCATCAGTGAGATCGGGACTAGGAGAGAGCAGTTCTTC. Translating gives CTISEIGTRREQFF.

The rearrangement uses TRBV9 and TRBJ2-3; weak D call: TRBD1 (5 bases). The germline V and J ends were trimmed by 4 bases and 6 bases, with 15 bases remaining between them. The CDR3 has 14 residues. CDR1 and CDR2 (germline): SGDLS, YYNGEE. The CDR3 nucleotides are TGTGCCAGCAGCTTTCGATCAGCAGGGGATACGCAGTATTTT. This translates into CASSFRSAGDTQYF.

With regard to this clonotype: One junction end does not reproduce the germline sequence, and a read error may be involved. This sequence joins TRBV6-6 and TRBJ2-3; D tentatively reads TRBD1 or TRBD2 (7 bases each). Germline lookup yields CDR1 MNHNY and CDR2 SVGAGI (reference sequence). The CDR3 has 16 amino acids. The CDR3 region is CASSYSWQGGTDAQYF. Written as DNA, the CDR3 is TGTGCCAGCAGTTACTCGTGGCAGGGAGGGACAGATGCGCAGTATTTT.

The chain links TRBV29-1 to TRBJ2-3, with D possibly called TRBD1 or TRBD2 (6 bases each). The CDR3 loop spans 12 amino acids. Germline-derived CDR1 and CDR2 are SQVTM and ANQGSEA. The CDR3 region has the DNA TGCGGAGTAGGGGGGAACACAGATACGCAGTATTTT. Amino acids: CGVGGNTDTQYF.

CDR3 in DNA: TGCAGTGCCCCGCGAACAGGATTCTACAATGAGCAGTTCTTC. It yields the protein CSAPRTGFYNEQFF. The genes are TRBV20-1 and TRBJ2-1; weak D call: TRBD1 (5 bases). Trimming shortened V by 6 bases and J by 3 bases, and 15 bases separated the two germline ends. This CDR3 has 14 amino acids. Germline V gene data show CDR1 as DFQATT and CDR2 as SNEGSKA (reference sequence).

There are a few counts of this clonotype. V usage is TRBV6-6 and J usage is TRBJ2-7; 8 nucleotides agree with TRBD2. Looked up from germline, CDR1 is MNHNY and CDR2 is SVGAGI (reference sequence). The V and J ends lost 11 bases and 2 bases, in that order; junction bases with no gene match: 11. This CDR3 contains 14 residues. CDR3 bases: TGTGCCGGCACGCTGAGCGGGGGCCCCTACGAGCAGTACTTC. This translates into CAGTLSGGPYEQYF.

As for this clonotype: This is likely a read error, given that the CDR3 carries no conserved phenylalanine or tryptophan at its end. The CDR3 coding sequence is TGTGCCAGCAGCTTAGGAGATGATAGGGGGGGCTACACCTGC. Translation gives CASSLGDDRGGYTC. The V call is TRBV7-9, the J call TRBJ1-2; weak D call: TRBD1 (6 bases). The CDR3 has 14 residues. The V and J ends lost 1 base and 8 bases respectively, with 14 bases between them. Germline values: CDR1 SEHNR, CDR2 FQNEAQ (reference sequence).

As concerns this clonotype: At one of its ends the junction is not consistent with the germline gene, which may arise from a read error. The gene calls are TRBV6-1 and TRBJ2-5, with 7 bases identical to TRBD1. The CDR3 loop spans 13 amino acids. Germline V gene data show CDR1 as MNHNS and CDR2 as SASEGT. CDR3 sequence: CASRVTGVEAQYF. The CDR3 nucleotides are TGTGCCAGCAGGGTCACAGGGGTAGAGGCCCAGTACTTC.

This clonotype was seen more than once but under ten times. This rearrangement joins TRBV20-1 to TRBJ1-1, with D hard to call. CDR1 and CDR2 from the germline V gene are DFQATT and SNEGSKA (reference sequence). The V end lost 4 bases, the J end lost 3 bases, and 6 bases lay between the germline ends. This CDR3 is built from 11 residues. The CDR3 DNA follows: TGCAGTGCTAATTCGGACACTGAAGCTTTCTTT. Its translation: CSANSDTEAFF.

The genes are TRBV6-5 and TRBJ2-7; TRBD2 aligns across 14 bases. The length of the CDR3 is 15 residues. Unmatched junction bases numbered 3, after V lost 6 bases and J lost 2 bases. Per the germline V gene, CDR1 is MNHEY and CDR2 is SVGAGI. CDR3 sequence (DNA): TGTGCCAGCAGCGGGACTAGCGGGGGCACCTACGAGCAGTACTTC. It translates to CASSGTSGGTYEQYF.

CDR3 coding DNA: TGTGCCAGCAGCGCCCCGGGGGGGAGCTCCTACAATGAGCAGTACTTC. Its translation: CASSAPGGSSYNEQYF. The chain links TRBV7-2 to TRBJ2-1; 8 bases align to TRBD2. The J call is doubtful: the DNA matches TRBJ2-7 better. There are 16 residues in the CDR3. CDR1 SGHTA and CDR2 FQGNSA come from the germline V gene.

The rearrangement links TRBV7-8 to TRBJ2-1; 13 nucleotides match TRBD2. This CDR3 has 22 amino acids. CDR1 is SGHVS, CDR2 FQNEAQ, per germline. V trimming: 3 bases; J trimming: 4 bases; junction bases outside the gene matches: 21. Here the CDR3 reads CASSLDTARGLAGIPSYNEQFF. The CDR3 nucleotides are TGTGCCAGCAGCTTGGATACTGCCCGGGGACTAGCGGGAATACCCTCTTACAATGAGCAGTTCTTC.

This rearrangement joins TRBV13 to TRBJ1-2; 8 bases are shared with TRBD1. The germline V gene encodes CDR1 PRHDT and CDR2 FYEKMQ (reference sequence). J lost 4 bases, V lost 8 bases, and 6 bases had no gene match. The CDR3 length is 13 residues. CDR3 sequence reads: CASGPTGGYGYTF. As DNA, the CDR3 is TGTGCCAGCGGCCCAACAGGGGGCTATGGCTACACCTTC.

The rearrangement joins TRBV28 to TRBJ2-3; no clear D gene. Germline values: CDR1 MDHEN, CDR2 SYDVKM. The CDR3 is made up of 17 amino acids. Trimming removed 4 bases from V and 3 bases from J, with 20 bases in between. The CDR3 spells CASSSPDPATSTDTQYF. In DNA, the CDR3 is TGTGCCAGCAGTTCACCAGACCCAGCGACCTCAACAGATACGCAGTATTTT. Combining the CDR3 with reference TRBV28 and TRBJ2-3 gives the whole variable domain DVKVTQSSRYLVKRTGEKVFLECVQDMDHENMFWYRQDPGLGLRLIYFSYDVKMKEKGDIPEGYSVSREKKERFSLILESASTNQTSMYLCASSSPDPATSTDTQYFGPGTRLTVL.